This is a list of T cell receptor beta chains from one sample in a study of blood T cell repertoires in COVID-19. Generated by immunoSEQ multiplex PCR, the TCRdb table keeps only in-frame clones and is missing some. There are almost 350,000 clones in the sample; roughly 89% occur only once, and 3.5% to 4% lies in the top ten. The sequenced sample was peripheral blood. These receptors were taken from a woman aged 55-75 years with COVID-19, enrolled during active disease. The CDR3 runs from the conserved cysteine through the conserved F or W. The D gene is left open where the match is weak. Only some rows state a clone size, as once, few, many or a class for expanded clones.

abundance	v_gene	len	j_gene	d_gene	CDR3nt	CDR3aa
.	TRBV5-1	14	TRBJ2-1	.	TGCGCCAGCAGCTTAATGAGCTCCTACAATGAGCAGTTCTTC	CASSLMSSYNEQFF
.	TRBV7-9	14	TRBJ2-1	.	TGTGCCAGCAGCCCCCCGAGCTCCTACAATGAGCAGTTCTTC	CASSPPSSYNEQFF
.	TRBV19	14	TRBJ1-2	.	TGTGCCAGTAGTATAGTAAAAGGGGACTATGGCTACACCTTC	CASSIVKGDYGYTF
.	TRBV6-5	15	TRBJ2-7	TRBD1	TGTGCCAGCAGTTACCGGGACAGGGGTTCCTACGAGCAGTACTTC	CASSYRDRGSYEQYF
once	TRBV5-4	15	TRBJ2-7	.	TGTGCCAGCAGCGGACAGAGCCTGAGCTCCTACGAGCAGTACTTC	CASSGQSLSSYEQYF
.	TRBV4-1	15	TRBJ1-1	.	TGCGCCAGCAGCCAAGTGTCGACAGTGAACACTGAAGCTTTCTTT	CASSQVSTVNTEAFF
.	TRBV6-5	13	TRBJ1-1	.	TGTGCCAGCAGCCAGGCAGGAATCGCTGAAGCTTTCTTT	CASSQAGIAEAFF
.	TRBV10-2	12	TRBJ2-7	.	TGCGCCAGCAGTGACGGGACCTACGAGCAGTACTTC	CASSDGTYEQYF
once	TRBV14	15	TRBJ1-4	TRBD1	TGTGCCAGCAGACAGACAGGGGCAACTAATGAAAAACTGTTTTTT	CASRQTGATNEKLFF
once	TRBV28	17	TRBJ1-2	TRBD1	TGTGCCAGCAGGGGGACAGAGGCCCTCGGCGCTAACTATGGCTACACCTTC	CASRGTEALGANYGYTF
.	TRBV5-1	16	TRBJ1-3	TRBD1	TGCGCCAGCAGCTTGGTTGCAGGGGGGTCTGGAAACACCATATATTTT	CASSLVAGGSGNTIYF
.	TRBV28	12	TRBJ2-5	.	TGTGCCAGCACCACTGGCGGGGAGACCCAGTACTTC	CASTTGGETQYF
.	TRBV28	15	TRBJ1-6	TRBD1	TGTGCCAGCAGTTTCTCGGGACAGATTAATTCACCCCTCCACTTT	CASSFSGQINSPLHF
.	TRBV6-1	15	TRBJ2-7	.	TGTGCCAGCAGTGAAGAGGCAGGGCGCCCCTACGAGCAGTACTTC	CASSEEAGRPYEQYF
.	TRBV6-5	15	TRBJ1-1	.	TGTGCCAGCAGTTACAGGGGAGGGAGGGGTACTGAAGCTTTCTTT	CASSYRGGRGTEAFF